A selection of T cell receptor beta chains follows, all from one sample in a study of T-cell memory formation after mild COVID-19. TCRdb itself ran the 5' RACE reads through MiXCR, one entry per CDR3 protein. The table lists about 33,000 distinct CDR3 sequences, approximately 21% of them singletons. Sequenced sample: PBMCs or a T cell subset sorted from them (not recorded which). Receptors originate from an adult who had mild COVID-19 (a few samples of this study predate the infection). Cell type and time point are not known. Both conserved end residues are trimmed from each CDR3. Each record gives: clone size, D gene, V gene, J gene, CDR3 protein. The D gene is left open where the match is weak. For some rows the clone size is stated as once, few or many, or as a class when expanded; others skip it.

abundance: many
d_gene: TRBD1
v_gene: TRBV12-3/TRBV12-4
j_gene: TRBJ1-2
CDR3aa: ASSLGTGEGYT

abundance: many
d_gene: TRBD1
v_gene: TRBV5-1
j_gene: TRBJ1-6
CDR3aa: ASSLDYGTAQTPLH

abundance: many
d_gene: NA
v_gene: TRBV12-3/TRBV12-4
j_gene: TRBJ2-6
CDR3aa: ASSLGHSGANVLT

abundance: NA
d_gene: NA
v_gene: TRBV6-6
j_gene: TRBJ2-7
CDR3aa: ASSYLVDSYEQY

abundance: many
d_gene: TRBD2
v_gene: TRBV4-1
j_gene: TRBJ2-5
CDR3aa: ASSRRGGGETQY

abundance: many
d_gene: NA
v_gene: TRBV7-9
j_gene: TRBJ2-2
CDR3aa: ASSRLTVSRTGELF

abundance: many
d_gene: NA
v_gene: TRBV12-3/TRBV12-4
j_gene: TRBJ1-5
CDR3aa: ASSLGANQPQH

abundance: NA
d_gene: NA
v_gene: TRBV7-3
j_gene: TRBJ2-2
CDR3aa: ASSPGQGSTGELF

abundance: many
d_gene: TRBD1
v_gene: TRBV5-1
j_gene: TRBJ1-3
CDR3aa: ASSPGQGFPLSGNTIY

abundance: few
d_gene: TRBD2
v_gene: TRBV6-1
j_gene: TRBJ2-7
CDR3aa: ASRGGTSGFHEQY

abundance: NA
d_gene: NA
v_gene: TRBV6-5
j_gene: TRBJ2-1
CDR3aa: ASSYSMVGSSYNEQF

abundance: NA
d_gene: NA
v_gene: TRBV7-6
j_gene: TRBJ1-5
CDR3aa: ASSSGAGIDQPQH

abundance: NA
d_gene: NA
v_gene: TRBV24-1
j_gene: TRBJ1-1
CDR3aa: ATTTAGGGTEAF

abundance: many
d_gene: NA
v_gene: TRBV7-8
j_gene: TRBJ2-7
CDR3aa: ASSLLGTTRSSYEQY

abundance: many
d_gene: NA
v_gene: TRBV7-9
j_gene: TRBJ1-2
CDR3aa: ASSQGQDIYGYT

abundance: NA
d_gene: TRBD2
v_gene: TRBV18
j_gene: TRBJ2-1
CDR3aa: ASSPKAGDNEQF

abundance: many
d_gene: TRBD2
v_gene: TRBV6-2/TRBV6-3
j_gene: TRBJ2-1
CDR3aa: ASSYSGLAGIYNEQF

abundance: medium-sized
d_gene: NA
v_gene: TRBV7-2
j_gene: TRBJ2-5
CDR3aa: ASSLAGRGETQY

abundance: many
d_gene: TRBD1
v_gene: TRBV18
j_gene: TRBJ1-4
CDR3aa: ASSPGQGWNEKLF

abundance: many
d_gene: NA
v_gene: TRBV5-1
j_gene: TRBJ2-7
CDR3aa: ASSLVVSSYEQY

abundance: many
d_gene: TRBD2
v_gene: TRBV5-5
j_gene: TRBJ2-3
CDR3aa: ASSFPGAGGRADTQY

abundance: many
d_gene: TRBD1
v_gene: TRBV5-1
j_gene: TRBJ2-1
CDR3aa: ASSSGTGPNNEQF

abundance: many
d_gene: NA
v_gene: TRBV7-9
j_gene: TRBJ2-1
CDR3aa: ASARVDEQF

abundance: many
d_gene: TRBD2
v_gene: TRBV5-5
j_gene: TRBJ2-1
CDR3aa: ASSLGSGIYNEQF

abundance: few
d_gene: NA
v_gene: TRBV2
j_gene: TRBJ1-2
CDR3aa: ASSPRQVYT